This TCR beta chain is from a study of T cell responses to AZD1222 COVID-19 vaccine. Study-wide results and limits: Baseline antibody screening turned up just six or seven seropositive AZD1222 recipients. Spike-specific TCR breadth and depth grew following two AZD1222 doses.

About this clone itself: Its cognate antigen is unknown.

Trimming shortened V by 0 bases and J by 0 bases, and 12 bases separated the two germline ends. Germline V CDR1 and CDR2: SGHVS, FNYEAQ. This CDR3 region has 17 residues. TCRdb's table, derived via immunoSEQ multiplex PCR, lists solely in-frame clones and lacks some. This sample yields 100,000 or so clones, of which 82% are seen a single time; around 5.1% belongs to the top ten. The source was peripheral blood, collected on day 0 of AZD1222 vaccination. V usage is TRBV7-6 and J usage is TRBJ1-3; D unresolved. This TCR came from an adult in good health. The CDR3, as DNA: TGTGCCAGCAGCTTAGCGCAAGGCGGAATCTCTGGAAACACCATATATTTT. Protein product: CASSLAQGGISGNTIYF.